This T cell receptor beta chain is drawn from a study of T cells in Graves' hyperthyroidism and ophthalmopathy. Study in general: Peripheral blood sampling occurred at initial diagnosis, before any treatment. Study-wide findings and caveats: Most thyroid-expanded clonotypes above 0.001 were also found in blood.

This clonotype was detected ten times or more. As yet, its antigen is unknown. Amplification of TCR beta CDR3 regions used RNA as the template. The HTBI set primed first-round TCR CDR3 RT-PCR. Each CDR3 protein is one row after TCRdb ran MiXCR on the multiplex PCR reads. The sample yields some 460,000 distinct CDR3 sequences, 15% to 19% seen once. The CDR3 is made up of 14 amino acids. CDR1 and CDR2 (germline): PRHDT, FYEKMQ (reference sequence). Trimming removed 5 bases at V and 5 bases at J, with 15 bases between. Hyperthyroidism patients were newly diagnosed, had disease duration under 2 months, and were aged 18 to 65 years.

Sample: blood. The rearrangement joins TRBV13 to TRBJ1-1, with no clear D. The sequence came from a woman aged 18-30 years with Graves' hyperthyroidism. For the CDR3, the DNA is TGTGCCAGCAGCCCACAGCGGGGAGGGACTGAAGCTTTCTTT. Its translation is CASSPQRGGTEAFF.